The sample holds a few counts of the clone carrying this TCR beta chain. Antigen specificity is unknown. The CDR3 has 18 amino acids. Germline V gene sequence: CDR1 SQVTM, CDR2 ANQGSEA. V was shortened by 5 bases and J by 3 bases, with 28 bases between the two germline ends. These data belong to a study of cytomegalovirus exposure and HLA in healthy donors. A multiplex PCR was run with 60 Vbeta primers and 13 Jbeta primers. Using immunoSEQ multiplex PCR, the repertoire was profiled, and TCRdb retains in-frame clones only, with some absent. This table holds about 220,000 clones, more than 65% found once. The study, taken as a whole, reports: A later analysis revealed that TCR association rates differed between HLA loci, peaking at DRB1 and bottoming out at HLA-C.

J is TRBJ1-1 and V is TRBV29-1; tentative D call: TRBD1 (6 bases). The TCR originated in a man younger than 30 in good health and CMV-seronegative. Sequencing was done on a sample of PBMCs. The CDR3 nucleotides read TGCAGCGTTCAGGCAGAGCCGGGACAAAAGAGGAGATACACTGAAGCTTTCTTT. Translating it yields CSVQAEPGQKRRYTEAFF.